This T cell receptor (beta chain) was sequenced for a study of OX40 agonist ivuxolimab in advanced cancers. Study-level information: Ivuxolimab, an antibody acting as an agonist of OX40 (CD134), was used to treat patients.

The table came from immunoSEQ multiplex PCR; TCRdb's copy has only in-frame clones and leaves some out. The profile shows 70,000 or so clones, 65% to 85% of them singletons. This receptor was taken from an adult with an advanced solid tumor such as melanoma, head and neck, liver or kidney cancer. This specimen consisted of CD4+ or CD8+ T cells sorted from blood, obtained in a trial of the OX40 agonist ivuxolimab.

The CDR3 protein is CASSLAGSPTEAFF. CDR3 nucleotides: TGTGCCAGCAGCTTAGCTGGGTCCCCCACTGAAGCTTTCTTT. The chain is built from TRBV7-8 and TRBJ1-1; D remains ambiguous. CDR1 is SGHVS and CDR2 is FQNEAQ in the germline V gene. The CDR3 has 14 residues. Trimming stripped 0 bases from V and 4 bases from J, with 9 bases between.